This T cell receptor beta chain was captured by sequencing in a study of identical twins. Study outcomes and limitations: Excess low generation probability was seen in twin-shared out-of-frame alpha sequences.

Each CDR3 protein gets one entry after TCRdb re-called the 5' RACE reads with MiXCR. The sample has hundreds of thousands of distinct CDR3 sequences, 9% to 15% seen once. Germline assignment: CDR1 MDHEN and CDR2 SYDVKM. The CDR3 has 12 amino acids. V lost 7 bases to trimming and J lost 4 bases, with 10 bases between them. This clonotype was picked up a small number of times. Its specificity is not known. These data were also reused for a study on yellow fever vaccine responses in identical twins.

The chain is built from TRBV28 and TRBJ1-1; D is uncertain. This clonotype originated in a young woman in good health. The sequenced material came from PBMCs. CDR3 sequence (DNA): TGTGCCAGCACCTCATCCGGCACTGAAGCTTTCTTT. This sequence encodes CASTSSGTEAFF.